Listed below are T cell receptor beta chains from one sample, sequenced in a study of response to subunit inactivated influenza vaccine. TCRdb re-analysed the RT-PCR reads in MiXCR, keeping a single row per CDR3 protein. Of some 190,000 distinct CDR3 sequences in the sample, roughly an eighth were seen once. The specimen was CD8+ T cells sorted from PBMCs, collected around 5 days after vaccination. Receptors originate from a man aged 45-65 years who received an inactivated influenza vaccine. Both conserved end residues are part of each CDR3. Fields, in order: V gene, D gene, CDR3 protein. The D gene is left open where the match is weak.

v_gene: TRBV9; d_gene: -; CDR3aa: CASSPEGGELFF
v_gene: TRBV24-1; d_gene: TRBD2; CDR3aa: CATSDWGLAETGEQFF
v_gene: TRBV4-3; d_gene: -; CDR3aa: CASSQDQGSGYTF
v_gene: TRBV27; d_gene: -; CDR3aa: CASSLSAGANVLTF
v_gene: TRBV29-1; d_gene: -; CDR3aa: CSVEMGTPRRGPPGTEAFF
v_gene: TRBV6-1; d_gene: -; CDR3aa: CASSPGSGNQPQHF
v_gene: TRBV19; d_gene: -; CDR3aa: CASSSAPSNYGYTF
v_gene: TRBV24-1; d_gene: TRBD2; CDR3aa: CATSDFTSGTSTDTQYF
v_gene: TRBV12-3/TRBV12-4; d_gene: TRBD1; CDR3aa: CASRVPDRGNTGELFF
v_gene: TRBV15; d_gene: -; CDR3aa: CATSRDGALNEKLFF